What follows is one T cell receptor beta chain and its context. Its target is unknown. This sample was included in a study of blood T cells in healthy people across ages. A second PCR, run for about 7 to 11 cycles, used a sample-barcoded 5' primer plus a J-beta primer mix. Unique molecular identifiers of 12 random nucleotides labeled each cDNA. Using its own MiXCR run on the 5' RACE reads, TCRdb lists one record per CDR3 protein. The table has 1.5 million to 2 million distinct CDR3 sequences, roughly 50% seen once. Study observations and caveats: PBMCs went unsorted, and a conclusive naive versus antigen-experienced comparison was therefore prevented. Researchers report that TCR beta diversity correlated strongly with naive T cell percentage.

CDR1 and CDR2 from the germline V gene are DFQATT and SNEGSKA (reference sequence). Trimming cost V 5 bases and J 2 bases; bases outside gene matches: 3. This CDR3 is 13 amino acids long. Total RNA extraction produced at least 5.5 micrograms (per sample) for the study. The V and J genes are TRBV20-1 and TRBJ1-5, with TRBD1 identical over 7 bases. Specimen: blood. This clonotype was obtained from a middle-aged woman in good health. CDR3 protein: CSAEDRRNQPQHF. The CDR3 nucleotides are TGCAGTGCTGAGGACAGGCGCAATCAGCCCCAGCATTTT.